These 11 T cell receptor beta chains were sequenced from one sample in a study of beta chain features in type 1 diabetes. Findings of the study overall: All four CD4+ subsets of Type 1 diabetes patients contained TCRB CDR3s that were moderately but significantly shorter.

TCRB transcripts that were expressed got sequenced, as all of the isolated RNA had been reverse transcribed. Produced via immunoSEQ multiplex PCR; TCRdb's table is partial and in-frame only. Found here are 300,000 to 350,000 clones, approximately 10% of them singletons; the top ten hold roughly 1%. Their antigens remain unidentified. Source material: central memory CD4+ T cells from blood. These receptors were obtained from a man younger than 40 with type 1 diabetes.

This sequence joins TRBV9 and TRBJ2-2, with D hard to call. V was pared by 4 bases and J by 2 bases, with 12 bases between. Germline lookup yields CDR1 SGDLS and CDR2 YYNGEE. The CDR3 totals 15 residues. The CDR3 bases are TGTGCCAGCAGCTTCCGAGCGAGAAACACCGGGGAGCTGTTTTTT. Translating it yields CASSFRARNTGELFF.

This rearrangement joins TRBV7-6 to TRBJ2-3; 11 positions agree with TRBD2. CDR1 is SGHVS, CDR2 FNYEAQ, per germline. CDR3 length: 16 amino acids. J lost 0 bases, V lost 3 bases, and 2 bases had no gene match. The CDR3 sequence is CASSFWTSGSTDTQYF. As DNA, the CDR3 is TGTGCCAGCAGCTTTTGGACTAGCGGGAGCACAGATACGCAGTATTTT.

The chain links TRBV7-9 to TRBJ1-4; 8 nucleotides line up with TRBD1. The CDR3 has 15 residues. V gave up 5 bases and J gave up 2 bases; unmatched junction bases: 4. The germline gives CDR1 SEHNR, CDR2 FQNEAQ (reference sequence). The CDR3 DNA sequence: TGTGCCAGCAGCGTAGACAGGGGCACTAATGAAAAACTGTTTTTT. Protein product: CASSVDRGTNEKLFF.

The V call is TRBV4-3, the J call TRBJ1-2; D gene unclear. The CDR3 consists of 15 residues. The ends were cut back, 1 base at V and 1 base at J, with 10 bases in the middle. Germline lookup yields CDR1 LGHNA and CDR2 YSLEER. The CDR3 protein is CASSQALTSNYGYTF. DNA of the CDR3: TGCGCCAGCAGCCAAGCCCTTACTAGTAACTATGGCTACACCTTC.

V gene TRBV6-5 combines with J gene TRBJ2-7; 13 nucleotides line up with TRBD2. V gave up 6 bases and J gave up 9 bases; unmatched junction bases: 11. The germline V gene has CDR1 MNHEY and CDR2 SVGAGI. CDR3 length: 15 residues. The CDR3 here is CASSSPGTSGAGQYF. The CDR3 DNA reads TGTGCCAGCAGCTCACCCGGGACTAGCGGGGCAGGGCAGTACTTC.

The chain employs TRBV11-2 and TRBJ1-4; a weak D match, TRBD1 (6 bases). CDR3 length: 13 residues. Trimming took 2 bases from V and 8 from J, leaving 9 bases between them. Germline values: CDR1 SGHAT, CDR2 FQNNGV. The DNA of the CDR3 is TGTGCCAGCAGCTTACAGGGGAGGGAAAAACTGTTTTTT. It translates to CASSLQGREKLFF.

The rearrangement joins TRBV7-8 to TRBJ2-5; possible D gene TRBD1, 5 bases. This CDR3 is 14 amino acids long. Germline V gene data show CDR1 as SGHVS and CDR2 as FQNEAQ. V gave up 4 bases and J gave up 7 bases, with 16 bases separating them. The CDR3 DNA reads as TGTGCCAGCAGCTCCCAGGGTCGTTTAGGGACCCAGTACTTC. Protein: CASSSQGRLGTQYF.

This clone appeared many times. The CDR3 DNA sequence: TGTGCCAGCAGTGAAAGTTGGCAGGGGACTGAAGCTTTCTTT. The encoded protein is CASSESWQGTEAFF. V is TRBV2 and J is TRBJ1-1; D might be TRBD1 (6 bases). From germline, CDR1 is SNHLY and CDR2 FYNNEI. The CDR3 runs 14 residues. Trimming stripped 2 bases from V and 5 bases from J, with 12 bases between.

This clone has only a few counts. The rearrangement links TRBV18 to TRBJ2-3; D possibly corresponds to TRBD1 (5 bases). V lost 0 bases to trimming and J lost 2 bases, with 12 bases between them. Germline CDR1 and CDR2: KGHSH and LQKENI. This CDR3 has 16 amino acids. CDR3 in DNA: TGTGCCAGCTCACCACCGTCGTCAGGGTTCACAGATACGCAGTATTTT. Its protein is CASSPPSSGFTDTQYF.

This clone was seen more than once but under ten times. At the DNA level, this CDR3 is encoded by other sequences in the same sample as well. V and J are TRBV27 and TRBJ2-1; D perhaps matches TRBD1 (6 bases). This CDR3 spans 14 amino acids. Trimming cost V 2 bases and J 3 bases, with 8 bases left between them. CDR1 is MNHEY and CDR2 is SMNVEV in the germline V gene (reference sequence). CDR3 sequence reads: CASSLDRNYNEQFF. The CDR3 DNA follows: TGTGCCAGCAGTTTAGACAGGAACTACAATGAGCAGTTCTTC.

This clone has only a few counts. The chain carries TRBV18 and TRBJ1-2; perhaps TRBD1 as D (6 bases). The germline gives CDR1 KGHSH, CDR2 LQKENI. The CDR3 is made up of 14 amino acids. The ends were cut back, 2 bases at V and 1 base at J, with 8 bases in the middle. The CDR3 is CASSPAGVNYGYTF. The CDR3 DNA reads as TGTGCCAGCTCACCAGCAGGGGTTAACTATGGCTACACCTTC.